The clone carrying this TCR beta chain was seen only a few times. Its antigen is undetermined. These data are taken from a study of human T cells and chemical hapten exposure. TCRdb reprocessed the RACE reads via MiXCR and lists one record per CDR3 protein. The sample lists 380,000 or so distinct CDR3 sequences; 4.5% to 7% were seen once. Time point here: pre-sensitization, week 0. Sample treatment: therapeutic diphenylcyclopropenone sensitization with weekly scalp DPC. The authors extracted total RNA from unfractionated whole blood. Study-level findings and limits: The count of PT1 expanded TCRs correlated positively with patch test score.

The CDR3 spans 18 residues. After removal of 1 base from V and 4 bases from J, the junction contained 8 bases not matched to a gene. Germline-derived CDR1 and CDR2 are LGHNA and YSLEER. The receptor was isolated from a woman in her late teens or twenties with alopecia areata. Some clones in this sample may be carry-over from other donors' samples. The J gene is TRBJ2-2, the V gene TRBV4-3; TRBD1 matches at 11 bases. The sequencing here drew on whole blood, taken in connection with sensitization to the hapten diphenylcyclopropenone (DPC). The CDR3 DNA reads TGCGCCAGCAGCCAAGGGGTGCCGGGACAGGGGGTCACCGGGGAGCTGTTTTTT. This gives the protein CASSQGVPGQGVTGELFF.